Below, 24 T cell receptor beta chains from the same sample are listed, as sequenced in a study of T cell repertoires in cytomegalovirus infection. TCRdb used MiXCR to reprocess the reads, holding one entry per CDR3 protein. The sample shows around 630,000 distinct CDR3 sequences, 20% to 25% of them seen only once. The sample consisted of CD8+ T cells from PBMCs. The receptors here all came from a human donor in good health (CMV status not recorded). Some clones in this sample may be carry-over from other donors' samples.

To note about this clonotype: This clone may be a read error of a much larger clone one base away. The CDR3 region is CANTASGLELFF. The CDR3 nucleotides read TGTGCCAACACTGCCTCGGGACTGGAGCTGTTTTTT. V gene TRBV12-3 or TRBV12-4 combines with J gene TRBJ2-2, with a tentative D call TRBD2 (6 bases). CDR3 size: 12 residues. The V and J ends lost 10 bases and 10 bases respectively, with 16 bases between them.

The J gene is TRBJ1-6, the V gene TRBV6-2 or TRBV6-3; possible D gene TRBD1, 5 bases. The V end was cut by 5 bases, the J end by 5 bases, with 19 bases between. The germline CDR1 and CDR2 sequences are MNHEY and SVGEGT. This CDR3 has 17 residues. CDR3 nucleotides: TGTGCCAGCAGTCGGCCATTCGCGACAGATCATAATTCACCCCTCCACTTT. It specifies CASSRPFATDHNSPLHF.

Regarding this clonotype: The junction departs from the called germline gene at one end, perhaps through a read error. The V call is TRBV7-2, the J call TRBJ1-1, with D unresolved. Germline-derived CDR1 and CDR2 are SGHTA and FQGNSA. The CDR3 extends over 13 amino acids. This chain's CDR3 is CVSSQARGTEAFF. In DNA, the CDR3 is TGTGTCAGCAGCCAGGCCCGGGGCACTGAAGCTTTCTTT.

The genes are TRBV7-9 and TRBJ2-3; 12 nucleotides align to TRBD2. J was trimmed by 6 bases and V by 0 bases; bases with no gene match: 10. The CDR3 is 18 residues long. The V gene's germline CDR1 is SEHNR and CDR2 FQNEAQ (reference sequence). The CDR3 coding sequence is TGTGCCAGCAGCTTAGCCCTGACTAGCGGGGGTGTTCAGGATACGCAGTATTTT. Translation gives CASSLALTSGGVQDTQYF.

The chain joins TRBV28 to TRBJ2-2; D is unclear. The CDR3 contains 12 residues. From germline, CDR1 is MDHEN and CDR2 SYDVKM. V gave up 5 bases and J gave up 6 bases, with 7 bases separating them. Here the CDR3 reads CASSQSSGELFF. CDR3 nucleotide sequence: TGTGCCAGCAGTCAATCGTCCGGGGAGCTGTTTTTT.

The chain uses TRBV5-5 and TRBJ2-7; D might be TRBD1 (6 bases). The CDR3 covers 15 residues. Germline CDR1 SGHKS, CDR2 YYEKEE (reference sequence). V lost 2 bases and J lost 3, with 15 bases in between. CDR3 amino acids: CASSFRGSGVYEQYF. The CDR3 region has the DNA TGTGCCAGCAGCTTTAGGGGGTCAGGGGTCTACGAGCAGTACTTC.

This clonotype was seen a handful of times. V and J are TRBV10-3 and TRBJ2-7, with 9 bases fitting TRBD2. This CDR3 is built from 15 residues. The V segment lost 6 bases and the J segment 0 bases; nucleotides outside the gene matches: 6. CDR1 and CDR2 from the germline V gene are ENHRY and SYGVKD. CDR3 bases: TGTGCCATCAGCGCTAGCGGGGCAAGCTCCTACGAGCAGTACTTC. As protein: CAISASGASSYEQYF.

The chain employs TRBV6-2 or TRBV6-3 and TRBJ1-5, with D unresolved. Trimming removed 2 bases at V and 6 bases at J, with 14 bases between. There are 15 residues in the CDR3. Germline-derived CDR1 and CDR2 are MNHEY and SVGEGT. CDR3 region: CASSYMGSPGQPQHF. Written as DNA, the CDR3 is TGTGCCAGCAGTTACATGGGGTCCCCGGGTCAGCCCCAGCATTTT.

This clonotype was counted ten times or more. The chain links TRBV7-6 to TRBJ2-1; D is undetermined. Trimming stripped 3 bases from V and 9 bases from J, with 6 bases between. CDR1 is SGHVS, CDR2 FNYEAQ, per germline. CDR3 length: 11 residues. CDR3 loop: CASSFGAEQFF. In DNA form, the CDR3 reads TGTGCCAGCAGCTTCGGAGCTGAGCAGTTCTTC.

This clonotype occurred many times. The CDR3 reads CASSSGQLNTGELFF. CDR3 nucleotides: TGTGCCAGCAGTTCGGGACAGCTGAACACCGGGGAGCTGTTTTTT. J is TRBJ2-2 and V is TRBV6-5; 7 nucleotides agree with TRBD1. Germline values: CDR1 MNHEY, CDR2 SVGAGI. There are 15 residues in the CDR3. J lost 1 base, V lost 4 bases, and 3 bases had no gene match.

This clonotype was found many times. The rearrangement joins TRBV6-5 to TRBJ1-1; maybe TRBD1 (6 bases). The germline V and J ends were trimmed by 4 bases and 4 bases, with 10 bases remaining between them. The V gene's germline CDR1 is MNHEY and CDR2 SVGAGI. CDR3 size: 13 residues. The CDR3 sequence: CASSSGVRTEAFF. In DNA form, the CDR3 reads TGTGCCAGCAGTTCAGGGGTACGCACTGAAGCTTTCTTT.

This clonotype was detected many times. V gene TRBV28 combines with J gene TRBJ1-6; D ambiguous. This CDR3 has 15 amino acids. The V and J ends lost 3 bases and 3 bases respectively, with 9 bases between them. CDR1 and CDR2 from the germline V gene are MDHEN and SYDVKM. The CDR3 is CASSFAEIYNSPLHF. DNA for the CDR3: TGTGCCAGCAGTTTTGCCGAAATCTATAATTCACCCCTCCACTTT.

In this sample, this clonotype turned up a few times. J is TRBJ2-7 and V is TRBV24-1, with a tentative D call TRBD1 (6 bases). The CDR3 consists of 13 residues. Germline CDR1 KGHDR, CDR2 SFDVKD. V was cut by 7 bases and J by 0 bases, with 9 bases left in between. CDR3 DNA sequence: TGTGCCACCAGAGGGGGAAACTCCTACGAGCAGTACGTC. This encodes CATRGGNSYEQYV.

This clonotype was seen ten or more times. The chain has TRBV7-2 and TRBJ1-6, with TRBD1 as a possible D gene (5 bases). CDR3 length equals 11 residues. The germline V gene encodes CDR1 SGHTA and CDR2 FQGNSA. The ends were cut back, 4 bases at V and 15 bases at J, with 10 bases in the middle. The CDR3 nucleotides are TGTGCCAGCAGCTGGGGGAGAATCCTCCACTTT. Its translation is CASSWGRILHF. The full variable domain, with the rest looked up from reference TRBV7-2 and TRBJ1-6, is GAGVSQSPSNKVTEKGKDVELRCDPISGHTALYWYRQSLGQGLEFLIYFQGNSAPDKSGLPSDRFSAERTGGSVSTLTIQRTQQEDSAVYLCASSWGRILHFGNGTRLTVT.

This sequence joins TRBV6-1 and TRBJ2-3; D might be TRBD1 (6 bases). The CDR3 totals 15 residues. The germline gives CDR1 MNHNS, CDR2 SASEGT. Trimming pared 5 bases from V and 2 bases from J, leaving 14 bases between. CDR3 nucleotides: TGTGCCAGCAGTCCTATGTGGACAGCCACAGATACGCAGTATTTT. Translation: CASSPMWTATDTQYF.

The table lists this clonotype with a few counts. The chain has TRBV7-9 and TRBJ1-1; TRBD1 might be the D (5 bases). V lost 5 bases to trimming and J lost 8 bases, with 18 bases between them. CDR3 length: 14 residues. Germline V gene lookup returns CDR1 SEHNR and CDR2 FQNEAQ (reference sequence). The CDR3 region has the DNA TGTGCCAGCAGCCGGCTGGACATAAACCTAGAAGCTTTCTTT. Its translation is CASSRLDINLEAFF. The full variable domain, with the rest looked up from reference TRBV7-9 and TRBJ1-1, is DTGVSQNPRHKITKRGQNVTFRCDPISEHNRLYWYRQTLGQGPEFLTYFQNEAQLEKSRLLSDRFSAERPKGSFSTLEIQRTEQGDSAMYLCASSRLDINLEAFFGQGTRLTVV.

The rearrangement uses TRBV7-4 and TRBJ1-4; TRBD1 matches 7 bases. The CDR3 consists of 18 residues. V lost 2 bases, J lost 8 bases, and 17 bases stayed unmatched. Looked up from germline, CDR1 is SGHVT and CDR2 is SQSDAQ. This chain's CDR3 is CASSLTGDRAFRIEKLFF. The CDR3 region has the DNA TGTGCCAGCAGCTTAACCGGCGACAGGGCTTTTCGCATAGAAAAACTGTTTTTT.

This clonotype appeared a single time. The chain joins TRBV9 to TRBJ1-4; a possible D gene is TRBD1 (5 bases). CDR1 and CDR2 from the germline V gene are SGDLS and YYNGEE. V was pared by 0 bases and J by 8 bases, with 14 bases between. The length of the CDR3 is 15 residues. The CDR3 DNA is TGTGCCAGCAGCGTAGGATGGGGGAGCAGCGAAAAACTGTTTTTT. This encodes CASSVGWGSSEKLFF.

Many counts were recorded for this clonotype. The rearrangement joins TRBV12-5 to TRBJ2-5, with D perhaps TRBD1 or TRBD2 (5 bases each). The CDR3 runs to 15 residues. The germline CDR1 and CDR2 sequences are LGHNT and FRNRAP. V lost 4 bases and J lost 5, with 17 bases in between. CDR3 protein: CASGSQVWGGETQYF. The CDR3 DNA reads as TGTGCTAGTGGTTCCCAAGTCTGGGGCGGGGAGACCCAGTACTTC.

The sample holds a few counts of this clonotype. The CDR3, as DNA: TGTGCCAGCAGGCCCGGGACAGGGTCGTTCGGAGCCAAAAACATTCAGTACTTC. It codes for CASRPGTGSFGAKNIQYF. This chain links TRBV6-2 or TRBV6-3 with TRBJ2-4; TRBD1 agrees at 9 bases. Germline loops: CDR1 MNHEY, CDR2 SVGEGT. V shed 6 bases and J 0 bases; nucleotides not matched to a gene: 12. This CDR3 has 18 residues.

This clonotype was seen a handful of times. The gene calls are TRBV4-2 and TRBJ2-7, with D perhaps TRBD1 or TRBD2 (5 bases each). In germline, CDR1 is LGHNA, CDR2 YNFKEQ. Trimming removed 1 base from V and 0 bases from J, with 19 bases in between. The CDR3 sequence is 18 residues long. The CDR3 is CASSQGGRSRDSSYEQYV. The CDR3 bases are TGTGCCAGCAGCCAAGGGGGACGATCAAGGGATAGCTCCTACGAGCAGTACGTC.

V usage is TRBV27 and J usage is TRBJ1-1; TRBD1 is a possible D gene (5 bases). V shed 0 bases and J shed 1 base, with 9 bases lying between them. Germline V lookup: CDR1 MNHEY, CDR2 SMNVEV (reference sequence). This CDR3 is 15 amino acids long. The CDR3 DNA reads TGTGCCAGCAGTTTATCTGGGGCTACGAACACTGAAGCTTTCTTT. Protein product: CASSLSGATNTEAFF.

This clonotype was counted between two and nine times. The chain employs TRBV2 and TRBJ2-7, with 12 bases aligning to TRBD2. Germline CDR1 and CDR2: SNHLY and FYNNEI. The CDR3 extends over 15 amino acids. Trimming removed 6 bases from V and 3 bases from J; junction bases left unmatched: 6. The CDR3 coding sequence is TGTGCCAGCAGGTATGGACTAGCGGGGATCTACGAGCAGTACTTC. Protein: CASRYGLAGIYEQYF. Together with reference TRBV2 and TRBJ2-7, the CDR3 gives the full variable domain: EPEVTQTPSHQVTQMGQEVILRCVPISNHLYFYWYRQILGQKVEFLVSFYNNEISEKSEIFDDQFSVERPDGSNFTLKIRSTKLEDSAMYFCASRYGLAGIYEQYFGPGTRLTVT.

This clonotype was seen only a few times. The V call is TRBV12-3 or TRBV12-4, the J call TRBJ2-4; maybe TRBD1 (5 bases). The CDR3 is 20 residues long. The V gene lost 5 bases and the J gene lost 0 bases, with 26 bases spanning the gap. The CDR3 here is CASSPRRVWARQLAKNIQYF. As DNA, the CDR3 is TGTGCCAGCAGTCCGCGACGGGTTTGGGCTAGACAGTTAGCCAAAAACATTCAGTACTTC.